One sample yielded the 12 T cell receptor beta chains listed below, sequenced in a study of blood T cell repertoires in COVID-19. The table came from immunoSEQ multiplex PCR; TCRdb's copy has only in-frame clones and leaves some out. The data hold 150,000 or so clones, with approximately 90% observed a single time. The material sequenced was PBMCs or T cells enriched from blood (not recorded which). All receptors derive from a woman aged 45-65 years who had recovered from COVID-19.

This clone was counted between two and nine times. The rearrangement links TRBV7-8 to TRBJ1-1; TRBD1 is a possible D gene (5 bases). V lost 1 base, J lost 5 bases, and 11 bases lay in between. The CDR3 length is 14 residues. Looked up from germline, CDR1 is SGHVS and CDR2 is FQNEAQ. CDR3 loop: CASSLDAGRTEAFF. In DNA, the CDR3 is TGTGCCAGCAGCTTAGACGCAGGGAGGACTGAAGCTTTCTTT.

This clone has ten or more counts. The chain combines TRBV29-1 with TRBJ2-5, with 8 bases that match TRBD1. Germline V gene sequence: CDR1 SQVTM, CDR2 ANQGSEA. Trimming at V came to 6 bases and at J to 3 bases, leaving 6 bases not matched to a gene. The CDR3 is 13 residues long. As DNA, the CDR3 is TGCAGCGTCGTTAGACAGGGGAAAGAGACCCAGTACTTC. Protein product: CSVVRQGKETQYF.

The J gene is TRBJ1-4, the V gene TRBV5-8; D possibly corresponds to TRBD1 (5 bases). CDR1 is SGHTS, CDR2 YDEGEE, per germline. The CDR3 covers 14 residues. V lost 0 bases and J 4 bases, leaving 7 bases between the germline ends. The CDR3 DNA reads TGTGCCAGCAGCTTGGGGGGACTTAATGAAAAACTGTTTTTT. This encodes CASSLGGLNEKLFF.

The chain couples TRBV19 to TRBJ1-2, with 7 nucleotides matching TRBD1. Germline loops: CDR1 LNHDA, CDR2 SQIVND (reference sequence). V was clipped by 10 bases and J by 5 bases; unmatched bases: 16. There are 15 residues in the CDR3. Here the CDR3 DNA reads TGTGCCACCTACCGGACGGAGGGGGCTAGGTATGGCTACACCTTC. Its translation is CATYRTEGARYGYTF.

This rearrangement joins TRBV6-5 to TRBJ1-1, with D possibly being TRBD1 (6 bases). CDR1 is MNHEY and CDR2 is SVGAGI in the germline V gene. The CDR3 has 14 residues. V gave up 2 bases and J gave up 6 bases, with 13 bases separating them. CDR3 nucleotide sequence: TGTGCCAGCAGTTACACGGACAGTCAGGCTGAAGCTTTCTTT. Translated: CASSYTDSQAEAFF.

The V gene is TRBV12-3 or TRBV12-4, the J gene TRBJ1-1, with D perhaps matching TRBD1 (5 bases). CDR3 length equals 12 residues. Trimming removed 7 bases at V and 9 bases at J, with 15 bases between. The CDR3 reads CASTRTGDKAFF. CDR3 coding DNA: TGTGCCAGCACCAGAACAGGAGATAAAGCTTTCTTT.

This CDR3 is CASSQEYGGSGELFF. For the CDR3, the DNA is TGTGCCAGCAGCCAAGAGTACGGAGGCAGCGGGGAGCTGTTTTTT. The chain couples TRBV3-1 (or the pseudogene TRBV3-2) to TRBJ2-2; a weak D match, TRBD2 (5 bases). CDR3 length: 15 amino acids. The V gene lost 0 bases and the J gene lost 7 bases, with 12 bases spanning the gap. Looked up from germline, CDR1 is LGHDT and CDR2 is YNNKEL (reference sequence).

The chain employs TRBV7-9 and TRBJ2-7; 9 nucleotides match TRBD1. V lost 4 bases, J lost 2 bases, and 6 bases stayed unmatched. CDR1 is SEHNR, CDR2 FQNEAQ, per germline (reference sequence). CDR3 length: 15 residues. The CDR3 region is CASSYPGQGTYEQYF. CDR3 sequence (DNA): TGTGCCAGCAGCTACCCGGGACAGGGAACCTACGAGCAGTACTTC.

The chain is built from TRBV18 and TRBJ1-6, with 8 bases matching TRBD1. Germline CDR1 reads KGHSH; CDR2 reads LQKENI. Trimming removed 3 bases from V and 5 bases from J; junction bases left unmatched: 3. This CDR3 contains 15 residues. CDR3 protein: CASSPGQVDNSPLHF. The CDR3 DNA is TGTGCCAGCTCACCGGGACAGGTCGATAATTCACCCCTCCACTTT.

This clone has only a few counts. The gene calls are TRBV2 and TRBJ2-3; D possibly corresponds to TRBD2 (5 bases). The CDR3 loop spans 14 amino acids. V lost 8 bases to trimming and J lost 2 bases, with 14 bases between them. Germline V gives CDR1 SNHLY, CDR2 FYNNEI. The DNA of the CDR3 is TGTGCCAGCGGGAGACGGGGAATCACAGATACGCAGTATTTT. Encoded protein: CASGRRGITDTQYF. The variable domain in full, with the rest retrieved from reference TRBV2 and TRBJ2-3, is EPEVTQTPSHQVTQMGQEVILRCVPISNHLYFYWYRQILGQKVEFLVSFYNNEISEKSEIFDDQFSVERPDGSNFTLKIRSTKLEDSAMYFCASGRRGITDTQYFGPGTRLTVL.

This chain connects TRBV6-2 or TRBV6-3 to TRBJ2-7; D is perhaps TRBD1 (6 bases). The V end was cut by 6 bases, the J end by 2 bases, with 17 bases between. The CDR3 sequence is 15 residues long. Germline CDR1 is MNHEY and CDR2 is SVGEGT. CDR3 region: CASSPRLAGAYEQYF. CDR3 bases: TGTGCCAGCAGCCCCCGGCTGGCAGGGGCCTACGAGCAGTACTTC.

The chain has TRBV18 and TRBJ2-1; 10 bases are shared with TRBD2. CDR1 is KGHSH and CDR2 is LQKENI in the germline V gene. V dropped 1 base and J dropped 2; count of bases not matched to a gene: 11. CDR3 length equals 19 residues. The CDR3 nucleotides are TGTGCCAGCTCACCACGGCGGGGTAGCGGGGGGCCTACCTACAATGAGCAGTTCTTC. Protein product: CASSPRRGSGGPTYNEQFF.